The 27 T cell receptor beta chains given below trace back to one sample, sequenced in a study of shared clonotypes between healthy human individuals. This table comes from immunoSEQ multiplex PCR, and its TCRdb copy is limited to in-frame clones, with some not included. Of 550,000 to 850,000 clones detected, about 74% appear once; the ten largest clones hold approximately 1.6%. Sequencing was carried out using memory CD4+ T cells sorted from blood. The subset here: CD45RA-negative fraction. Receptor source: a woman in her twenties or thirties in good health.

For this clone: The sample contains more than one DNA sequence encoding this CDR3. V is TRBV20-1 and J is TRBJ2-7; no reliable D call. The CDR3 length is 11 residues. Per the germline V gene, CDR1 is DFQATT and CDR2 is SNEGSKA (reference sequence). Trimming cost V 4 bases and J 1 base, with 5 bases left between them. CDR3 DNA: TGCAGTGCTACACCTTCCTACGAGCAGTACTTC. This sequence encodes CSATPSYEQYF.

This clone was seen at least ten times. The J gene is TRBJ1-2, the V gene TRBV15; D might be TRBD1 (6 bases). Germline V CDR1 and CDR2: LNHNV, YYDKDF (reference sequence). V was pared by 0 bases and J by 4 bases, with 12 bases between. The CDR3 runs to 15 residues. The CDR3 DNA reads TGTGCCACCAGCAGAGATCGGACAGCAACCTATGGCTACACCTTC. Its translation is CATSRDRTATYGYTF.

The chain employs TRBV7-8 and TRBJ1-4, with TRBD1 matching over 10 bases. The CDR3 is 17 residues long. After removal of 6 bases from V and 4 bases from J, the junction contained 11 bases not matched to a gene. Looked up from germline, CDR1 is SGHVS and CDR2 is FQNEAQ. CDR3 coding DNA: TGTGCCAGCAGTGATACCGGGACAGGGGCGAGTAATGAAAAACTGTTTTTT. It encodes CASSDTGTGASNEKLFF.

In regard to this clone: Other nucleotide sequences from this sample produce the same CDR3. The chain joins TRBV11-3 to TRBJ2-3; D is undetermined. The germline gives CDR1 SGHNT, CDR2 YENEEA. There are 14 residues in the CDR3. Trimming pared 2 bases from V and 2 bases from J, leaving 8 bases between. The CDR3 sequence: CASSLSRATDTQYF. Here the CDR3 DNA reads TGTGCCAGCAGCTTAAGTAGGGCCACAGATACGCAGTATTTT.

This rearrangement joins TRBV6-1 to TRBJ2-7; 8 bases align to TRBD1. The CDR3 runs 13 residues. Unmatched junction bases numbered 5, after V lost 8 bases and J lost 2 bases. Germline V gives CDR1 MNHNS, CDR2 SASEGT. This chain's CDR3 is CASQGQEAYEQYF. CDR3 sequence (DNA): TGTGCCAGCCAGGGACAGGAGGCCTACGAGCAGTACTTC.

In its sample, this clone was seen a few times. This chain uses TRBV28 with TRBJ1-5; D possibly corresponds to TRBD1 (6 bases). V shed 6 bases and J shed 0 bases, with 21 bases lying between them. The CDR3 has 18 amino acids. Germline CDR1 reads MDHEN; CDR2 reads SYDVKM. Written as DNA, the CDR3 is TGTGCCAGCAGCGCCCCTTTCAGGGGACTCTATAGCAATCAGCCCCAGCATTTT. Protein: CASSAPFRGLYSNQPQHF.

The chain carries TRBV7-3 and TRBJ1-1; TRBD1 matches 7 bases. Germline CDR1 reads SGHTA; CDR2 reads FQGTGA. The CDR3 has 15 residues. Trimming took 1 base from V and 1 from J; bases not matched to a gene: 3. CDR3 protein: CASSLSAGGNTEAFF. The CDR3 bases are TGTGCCAGCAGCTTAAGTGCAGGGGGGAACACTGAAGCTTTCTTT.

The chain couples TRBV28 to TRBJ2-1; D call uncertain. Germline values: CDR1 MDHEN, CDR2 SYDVKM. Trimming shortened V by 1 base and J by 9 bases, and 7 bases separated the two germline ends. This CDR3 is built from 12 residues. The CDR3 region is CASSLLVSEQFF. The CDR3 DNA reads TGTGCCAGCAGTTTATTAGTTTCTGAGCAGTTCTTC.

V and J are TRBV19 and TRBJ1-5; 8 positions agree with TRBD1. This CDR3 comprises 14 residues. The V gene end was trimmed by 6 bases and the J gene end by 6 bases; junction bases not matched to a gene: 7. Germline values: CDR1 LNHDA, CDR2 SQIVND (reference sequence). CDR3 residues: CASSETGGGQPQHF. DNA for the CDR3: TGTGCCAGTAGCGAAACAGGGGGAGGTCAGCCCCAGCATTTT.

The V gene is TRBV5-1, the J gene TRBJ2-5; D is tentatively TRBD1 or TRBD2 (5 bases each). This CDR3 has 14 amino acids. Germline loops: CDR1 SGHRS, CDR2 YFSETQ. Trimming cost V 5 bases and J 5 bases, with 16 bases left between them. The CDR3 is CASSRDEGWETQYF. CDR3 in DNA: TGCGCCAGCAGTAGGGACGAGGGTTGGGAGACCCAGTACTTC.

This clone was seen a few times. Other nucleotide sequences in the sample specify the same CDR3. The chain joins TRBV5-4 to TRBJ2-5; the match to TRBD2 covers 8 bases. CDR1 and CDR2 from the germline V gene are SGHNT and YYREEE (reference sequence). V trimming: 0 bases; J trimming: 5 bases; junction bases outside the gene matches: 6. The CDR3 has 15 residues. The CDR3 protein is CASSLGSGSGETQYF. The CDR3 nucleotides read TGTGCCAGCAGCTTGGGAAGCGGGAGTGGGGAGACCCAGTACTTC.

The V and J genes are TRBV7-9 and TRBJ2-5; D assignment may be TRBD1 or TRBD2 (5 bases each). This CDR3 contains 15 residues. Trimming cost V 7 bases and J 4 bases, with 19 bases left between them. CDR1 SEHNR and CDR2 FQNEAQ come from the germline V gene (reference sequence). CDR3 bases: TGTGCCAGCACCCAGAGGGGTCAACTAGGAGAGACCCAGTACTTC. It codes for CASTQRGQLGETQYF.

The chain couples TRBV5-1 to TRBJ1-1; D is unresolved. The V end was cut by 5 bases, the J end by 4 bases, with 18 bases between. CDR3 length: 15 amino acids. The germline V gene has CDR1 SGHRS and CDR2 YFSETQ. CDR3 sequence: CASRSRNIALTEAFF. As DNA, the CDR3 is TGCGCCAGCAGATCCCGGAATATAGCTCTCACTGAAGCTTTCTTT. Variable domain in full (rest from reference TRBV5-1 and TRBJ1-1): KAGVTQTPRYLIKTRGQQVTLSCSPISGHRSVSWYQQTPGQGLQFLFEYFSETQRNKGNFPGRFSGRQFSNSRSEMNVSTLELGDSALYLCASRSRNIALTEAFFGQGTRLTVV.

A few counts support this clone. The genes are TRBV4-1 and TRBJ1-5, with D possibly matching TRBD1 (5 bases). The CDR3 length is 15 residues. V was cut by 3 bases and J by 3 bases, with 12 bases left in between. CDR1 and CDR2 from the germline V gene are MGHRA and YSYEKL. CDR3 loop: CASSQADSFNQPQHF. CDR3 nucleotide sequence: TGCGCCAGCAGCCAGGCTGACAGTTTCAATCAGCCCCAGCATTTT.

Of note for this clone: A much larger clone lies a single base off, so this may be a read error. The rearrangement links TRBV7-9 to TRBJ2-5, with D unresolved. This CDR3 has 14 amino acids. The germline gives CDR1 SEHNR, CDR2 FQNEAQ (reference sequence). Trimming left V 2 bases short and J 1 base short, with 8 bases between. CDR3 residues: CASSLSLTQETQYF. The CDR3, as DNA: TGTGCCAGCAGCTTAAGCCTCACCCAAGAGACCCAGTACTTC.

This clone showed up many times. The chain recombines TRBV29-1 with TRBJ2-5; 9 bases fit TRBD1. Germline V gene sequence: CDR1 SQVTM, CDR2 ANQGSEA. Germline trimming cut 5 bases from V and 6 bases from J; bases unmatched to any gene: 13. There are 15 residues in the CDR3. The CDR3 protein is CSVLNPGQGGQTQYF. CDR3 coding DNA: TGCAGCGTTTTGAACCCGGGACAGGGTGGACAGACCCAGTACTTC.

V gene TRBV11-2 combines with J gene TRBJ2-3, with D tentatively TRBD1 or TRBD2 (5 bases each). V lost 5 bases, J lost 5 bases, and 14 bases lay in between. Germline V gene data show CDR1 as SGHAT and CDR2 as FQNNGV. The CDR3 is 14 amino acids. The DNA of the CDR3 is TGTGCCAGCAGCCTGACTACTACAGGAGATACGCAGTATTTT. It is translated as CASSLTTTGDTQYF.

The gene calls are TRBV6-1 and TRBJ1-5, with no clear D. Germline CDR1 is MNHNS and CDR2 is SASEGT. V was cut by 10 bases and J by 9 bases, with 13 bases left in between. CDR3 length equals 11 residues. The chain's CDR3 is CATKDPGPQHF. The CDR3 coding sequence is TGTGCCACAAAGGACCCCGGGCCCCAGCATTTT.

The chain carries TRBV19 and TRBJ2-5, with 7 bases aligning to TRBD1. V was clipped by 1 base and J by 2 bases; unmatched bases: 10. Germline V gene lookup returns CDR1 LNHDA and CDR2 SQIVND (reference sequence). This CDR3 contains 17 residues. CDR3 nucleotide sequence: TGTGCCAGTAGTATAGCCGGGCAGGGGGTGGGACAAGAGACCCAGTACTTC. It translates to CASSIAGQGVGQETQYF.

The chain joins TRBV2 to TRBJ2-7, with 9 bases fitting TRBD1. Losses at the gene ends were 6 bases for V and 4 bases for J; bases not matched to a gene: 4. Germline lookup yields CDR1 SNHLY and CDR2 FYNNEI. This CDR3 has 13 amino acids. CDR3 in amino acids: CASRGQGGYEQYF. The CDR3 coding sequence is TGTGCCAGCAGGGGACAGGGAGGGTACGAGCAGTACTTC.

The gene calls are TRBV4-1 and TRBJ2-1; TRBD2 is a possible D gene (5 bases). Germline V lookup: CDR1 MGHRA, CDR2 YSYEKL. The V end lost 2 bases, the J end lost 1 base, and 12 bases lay between the germline ends. The CDR3 spans 16 residues. CDR3 DNA: TGCGCCAGCAGCCAACCTCTCAGCGGATCCTACAATGAGCAGTTCTTC. Its protein is CASSQPLSGSYNEQFF.

This clone was counted a few times. The CDR3 loop reads CAWREGVGNIQYF. For the CDR3, the DNA is TGTGCCTGGAGGGAGGGGGTAGGAAACATTCAGTACTTC. This chain joins TRBV30 and TRBJ2-4; D is perhaps TRBD1 or TRBD2 (6 bases each). Germline values: CDR1 GTSNPN, CDR2 SVGIG (reference sequence). Trimming pared 3 bases from V and 6 bases from J, leaving 12 bases between. The CDR3 contains 13 residues.

The rearrangement links TRBV5-6 to TRBJ1-1; D uncertain. The germline V gene has CDR1 SGHDT and CDR2 YYEEEE. CDR3 length: 15 residues. The V and J ends lost 0 bases and 4 bases respectively, with 13 bases between them. In DNA form, the CDR3 reads TGTGCCAGCAGCTTGGGGCCAAGCGGTAGCACTGAAGCTTTCTTT. Amino acids: CASSLGPSGSTEAFF.

The rearrangement links TRBV19 to TRBJ2-5, with D tentatively TRBD2 (6 bases). TRBJ2-7 matches the DNA end more closely, so the J call is doubtful. CDR3 length: 13 amino acids. The germline V gene has CDR1 LNHDA and CDR2 SQIVND (reference sequence). The CDR3 reads CASTGQEGYEQYF. CDR3 nucleotides: TGTGCCAGTACCGGGCAGGAGGGCTACGAGCAGTACTTC.

This clone was picked up a small number of times. This chain connects TRBV7-2 to TRBJ1-2; maybe TRBD1 (5 bases). V was cut by 5 bases and J by 8 bases, with 18 bases left in between. The V gene's germline CDR1 is SGHTA and CDR2 FQGNSA. The CDR3 runs to 14 residues. The CDR3 nucleotides read TGTGCCAGCAGCCCCTATGTGGTCCAGGGAGGCTACACCTTC. Its translation: CASSPYVVQGGYTF.

Many counts were recorded for this clone. V usage is TRBV6-6 and J usage is TRBJ1-1; 8 nucleotides align to TRBD1. The V and J ends lost 6 bases and 7 bases, in that order; junction bases with no gene match: 10. There are 14 residues in the CDR3. Looked up from germline, CDR1 is MNHNY and CDR2 is SVGAGI (reference sequence). In DNA form, the CDR3 reads TGTGCCAGCAGCATTCCAGGGGGCCGAGGTGAAGCTTTCTTT. It translates to CASSIPGGRGEAFF.

This clone was counted a few times. The V call is TRBV30, the J call TRBJ1-5, with D unresolved. Trimming left V 0 bases short and J 7 bases short, with 7 bases between. The CDR3 totals 12 residues. Germline V CDR1 and CDR2: GTSNPN, SVGIG (reference sequence). As DNA, the CDR3 is TGTGCCTGGAGTGTAGAGGGACAGCCCCAGCATTTT. Protein: CAWSVEGQPQHF.